The 22 T cell receptor beta chains below come from one sample, sequenced in a study of blood T cells in healthy people across ages. With a J-beta primer mix and a sample-barcoded 5' primer, a second PCR ran about 6 to 11 cycles. TCRdb re-called the 5' RACE reads through MiXCR, storing one row per CDR3 protein. The sample lists hundreds of thousands of distinct CDR3 sequences; more than 50% were seen once. The specimen was blood. Every receptor here comes from a man aged 40-49 years in good health.

The chain has TRBV10-2 and TRBJ1-1; no clear D gene. The V end lost 2 bases, the J end lost 7 bases, and 23 bases lay between the germline ends. CDR3 length equals 17 residues. Germline V gene lookup returns CDR1 WSHSY and CDR2 SAAADI. The CDR3 region has the DNA TGCGCCAGCAGTGAGATTAAGGGCAGCCGATACGGGATTGAAGCTTTCTTT. Translating it yields CASSEIKGSRYGIEAFF.

CDR3 DNA sequence: TGTGCCAGCAGCGCGGTGACAGGGGTACCTGAAGCTTTCTTT. This encodes CASSAVTGVPEAFF. This chain connects TRBV9 to TRBJ1-1, with TRBD1 identical over 8 bases. CDR3 length: 14 residues. After removal of 3 bases from V and 6 bases from J, the junction contained 7 bases not matched to a gene. Germline V gene lookup returns CDR1 SGDLS and CDR2 YYNGEE. The full variable domain, its missing parts supplied by reference TRBV9 and TRBJ1-1, is DSGVTQTPKHLITATGQRVTLRCSPRSGDLSVYWYQQSLDQGLQFLIQYYNGEERAKGNILERFSAQQFPDLHSELNLSSLELGDSALYFCASSAVTGVPEAFFGQGTRLTVV.

Only a few counts were recorded for this clonotype. V usage is TRBV6-1 and J usage is TRBJ1-5, with a tentative D call TRBD1 (5 bases). Trimming cost V 0 bases and J 4 bases, with 10 bases left between them. The CDR3 sequence is 15 residues long. Per the germline V gene, CDR1 is MNHNS and CDR2 is SASEGT. This chain's CDR3 is CASSEALTENQPQHF. CDR3 nucleotide sequence: TGTGCCAGCAGTGAAGCCCTGACAGAAAATCAGCCCCAGCATTTT.

The rearrangement joins TRBV25-1 to TRBJ1-6, with TRBD1 matching 8 bases. This CDR3 contains 15 residues. Germline CDR1 reads MGHDK; CDR2 reads SYGVNS. V lost 5 bases and J lost 7; bases outside the gene matches: 7. CDR3 bases: TGTGCCAGCAGTAACCCGGGACAGGAGAATTCACCCCTCCACTTT. Its translation: CASSNPGQENSPLHF.

The chain employs TRBV2 and TRBJ1-2; no definite D call. Germline-derived CDR1 and CDR2 are SNHLY and FYNNEI. V shed 11 bases and J shed 7 bases, with 17 bases lying between them. CDR3 length equals 12 residues. The CDR3 is CASLSGFPGYTF. CDR3 DNA sequence: TGTGCCTCTTTATCCGGGTTTCCTGGCTACACCTTC.

In DNA, the CDR3 is TGTGCCAGCAGCTATAACAGGGTCTCTCAAAGGTACTTC. Protein sequence: CASSYNRVSQRYF. This chain connects TRBV7-2 to TRBJ2-4; tentative D call: TRBD1 (6 bases). The CDR3 spans 13 residues. The V gene lost 4 bases and the J gene lost 15 bases, with 19 bases spanning the gap. Germline CDR1 reads SGHTA; CDR2 reads FQGNSA.

The genes are TRBV27 and TRBJ1-2; TRBD1 aligns across 8 bases. V lost 0 bases to trimming and J lost 8 bases; unmatched junction nucleotides: 5. Germline V gene lookup returns CDR1 MNHEY and CDR2 SMNVEV (reference sequence). The length of the CDR3 is 14 residues. The CDR3 loop reads CASSLSGQGGGYTF. CDR3 bases: TGTGCCAGCAGTTTATCTGGACAGGGCGGGGGCTACACCTTC.

This clonotype was detected once. The chain has TRBV20-1 and TRBJ2-3, with a tentative D call TRBD1 (5 bases). CDR3 length equals 14 residues. V lost 3 bases and J 2 bases, leaving 12 bases between the germline ends. The germline V gene encodes CDR1 DFQATT and CDR2 SNEGSKA (reference sequence). The chain's CDR3 is CSARGQGNTDTQYF. The CDR3 DNA follows: TGCAGTGCTAGGGGGCAGGGCAACACAGATACGCAGTATTTT.

The J gene is TRBJ2-4, the V gene TRBV3-1, with TRBD1 matching over 8 bases. Germline CDR1 reads LGHDT; CDR2 reads YNNKEL (reference sequence). The V segment lost 2 bases and the J segment 8 bases; nucleotides outside the gene matches: 11. The CDR3 runs 16 residues. CDR3 DNA sequence: TGTGCCAGCAGCCAACCCCTTGGACAGGGCGGGGACATTCAGTACTTC. Amino acids: CASSQPLGQGGDIQYF.

The chain recombines TRBV15 with TRBJ2-5; D gene uncertain. The CDR3 is made up of 11 amino acids. From germline, CDR1 is LNHNV and CDR2 YYDKDF (reference sequence). V lost 4 bases and J 5 bases, leaving 5 bases between the germline ends. This chain's CDR3 is CATSTRETQYF. The CDR3 DNA follows: TGTGCCACCAGCACTCGGGAGACCCAGTACTTC.

The chain carries TRBV12-3 or TRBV12-4 and TRBJ1-6, with 10 bases aligning to TRBD1. This CDR3 spans 14 amino acids. The ends lost 5 bases at V and 10 bases at J; junction bases unmatched: 5. In nucleotides, the CDR3 is TGTGCCAGCAGTACGACAGGGGGCTTGTCACCCCTCCACTTT. It codes for CASSTTGGLSPLHF.

The rearrangement joins TRBV15 to TRBJ2-2; tentatively, D is TRBD1 (6 bases). V lost 3 bases and J 4 bases, leaving 18 bases between the germline ends. CDR1 is LNHNV, CDR2 YYDKDF, per germline (reference sequence). This CDR3 is 17 amino acids long. The CDR3 sequence is CATSRMPGQGLTGELFF. For the CDR3, the DNA is TGTGCCACCAGCAGGATGCCTGGCCAGGGGCTCACCGGGGAGCTGTTTTTT. The full variable domain, in which reference TRBV15 and TRBJ2-2 provide the parts outside the CDR3, is DAMVIQNPRYQVTQFGKPVTLSCSQTLNHNVMYWYQQKSSQAPKLLFHYYDKDFNNEADTPDNFQSRRPNTSFCFLDIRSPGLGDTAMYLCATSRMPGQGLTGELFFGEGSRLTVL.

This clonotype has just a few counts. CDR3 in amino acids: CASSSRGVSYEQYF. The CDR3, as DNA: TGTGCCAGCAGCTCCAGGGGGGTCTCCTACGAGCAGTACTTC. The genes are TRBV7-2 and TRBJ2-7, with D perhaps TRBD1 (7 bases). V was cut by 4 bases and J by 0 bases, with 10 bases left in between. Germline-derived CDR1 and CDR2 are SGHTA and FQGNSA. The CDR3 has 14 residues.

The rearrangement joins TRBV3-1 to TRBJ1-2; unclear D gene. This CDR3 has 13 amino acids. In germline, CDR1 is LGHDT, CDR2 YNNKEL (reference sequence). The V and J ends lost 4 bases and 4 bases respectively, with 10 bases between them. CDR3 coding DNA: TGTGCCAGCAGCCCCCAAAAGGGCTATGGCTACACCTTC. It translates to CASSPQKGYGYTF.

This clonotype was detected only a few times. The chain has TRBV20-1 and TRBJ2-1; 13 nucleotides match TRBD2. The CDR3 totals 14 residues. Per the germline V gene, CDR1 is DFQATT and CDR2 is SNEGSKA (reference sequence). Trimming cost V 3 bases and J 7 bases; bases outside gene matches: 3. The CDR3 coding sequence is TGCAGTGCTAGGAGACTAGCGGGAGGAAATGAGCAGTTCTTC. Protein sequence: CSARRLAGGNEQFF.

As concerns this clonotype: The junction differs from germline at one of its ends, possibly a read error. The rearrangement joins TRBV15 to TRBJ1-1; D ambiguous. This CDR3 contains 12 residues. Germline V gene lookup returns CDR1 LNHNV and CDR2 YYDKDF (reference sequence). Here the CDR3 DNA reads TGTGCCGCCAGCGCCGGAGGCACTGAAGCTTTCTTT. This translates into CAASAGGTEAFF.

V and J are TRBV4-3 and TRBJ2-7, with TRBD1 matching over 9 bases. The closer fit of TRBJ2-5 to the DNA end suggests the J call may be wrong. The CDR3 length is 15 residues. Germline-derived CDR1 and CDR2 are LGHNA and YSLEER. CDR3 residues: CASSRDRGGRETQYF. CDR3 nucleotide sequence: TGCGCCAGCAGCCGAGACAGGGGGGGGAGGGAGACCCAGTACTTC.

This clonotype came up many times. The J gene is TRBJ2-7, the V gene TRBV12-3 or TRBV12-4, with D hard to call. This CDR3 spans 11 amino acids. Trimming left V 4 bases short and J 3 bases short, with 4 bases between. CDR3 protein: CASSSYYEQYF. For the CDR3, the DNA is TGTGCCAGCAGTTCTTACTACGAGCAGTACTTC.

The rearrangement joins TRBV12-3 or TRBV12-4 to TRBJ2-1, with TRBD1 matching over 11 bases. This CDR3 has 16 amino acids. With V trimmed by 5 bases and J by 5 bases, 8 bases remained unmatched. In nucleotides, the CDR3 is TGTGCCAGCAGTGCCGGGACAGGGGGATGGAACAATGAGCAGTTCTTC. Protein: CASSAGTGGWNNEQFF.

This chain uses TRBV10-3 with TRBJ2-7; 10 nucleotides align to TRBD2. The CDR3 length is 15 residues. Per germline, CDR1 ENHRY and CDR2 SYGVKD. The trim removed 7 bases at V and 7 bases at J, leaving 13 bases unmatched. CDR3 sequence (DNA): TGTGCCATCACCACGGTACTAGCGGGATCTGGGGAGCAGTACTTC. Its translation: CAITTVLAGSGEQYF.

This chain uses TRBV12-3 or TRBV12-4 with TRBJ2-5, with a weak D call TRBD2 (5 bases). V was cut by 9 bases and J by 5 bases, with 13 bases left in between. CDR3 length equals 12 residues. DNA for the CDR3: TGTGCCAGTCCCCGGCCGGGGGAGACCCAGTACTTC. Its translation: CASPRPGETQYF.

The gene calls are TRBV27 and TRBJ1-4; D remains unclear. Deletions cut 6 bases from V and 5 bases from J, with 10 bases between. The CDR3 runs to 13 residues. Germline lookup yields CDR1 MNHEY and CDR2 SMNVEV (reference sequence). DNA of the CDR3: TGTGCCAGCAGAGGATTAGGGAATGAAAAACTGTTTTTT. Its protein product is CASRGLGNEKLFF. Using reference TRBV27 and TRBJ1-4 for the parts outside the CDR3, the full variable domain is EAQVTQNPRYLITVTGKKLTVTCSQNMNHEYMSWYRQDPGLGLRQIYYSMNVEVTDKGDVPEGYKVSRKEKRNFPLILESPSPNQTSLYFCASRGLGNEKLFFGSGTQLSVL.